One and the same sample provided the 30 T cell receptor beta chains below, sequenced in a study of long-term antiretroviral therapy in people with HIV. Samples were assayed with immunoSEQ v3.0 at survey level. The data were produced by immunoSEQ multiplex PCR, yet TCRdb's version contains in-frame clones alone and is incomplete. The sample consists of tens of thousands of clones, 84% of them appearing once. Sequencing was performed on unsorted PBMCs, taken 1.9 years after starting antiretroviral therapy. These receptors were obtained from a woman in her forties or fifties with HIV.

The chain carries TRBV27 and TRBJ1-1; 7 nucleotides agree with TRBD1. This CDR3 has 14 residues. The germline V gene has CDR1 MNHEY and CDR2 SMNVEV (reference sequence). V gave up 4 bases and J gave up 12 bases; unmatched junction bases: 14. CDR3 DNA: TGTGCCAGCAGTTCCACGACAGGGCTCCGCCGAACTTTCTTT. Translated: CASSSTTGLRRTFF.

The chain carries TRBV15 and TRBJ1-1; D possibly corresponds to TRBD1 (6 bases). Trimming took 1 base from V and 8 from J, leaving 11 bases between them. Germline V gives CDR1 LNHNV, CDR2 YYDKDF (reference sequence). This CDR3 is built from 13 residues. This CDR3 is CATSRGPGHEAFF. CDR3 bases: TGTGCCACCAGCAGAGGTCCGGGACACGAAGCTTTCTTT. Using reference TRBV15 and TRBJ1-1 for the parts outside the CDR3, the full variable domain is DAMVIQNPRYQVTQFGKPVTLSCSQTLNHNVMYWYQQKSSQAPKLLFHYYDKDFNNEADTPDNFQSRRPNTSFCFLDIRSPGLGDTAMYLCATSRGPGHEAFFGQGTRLTVV.

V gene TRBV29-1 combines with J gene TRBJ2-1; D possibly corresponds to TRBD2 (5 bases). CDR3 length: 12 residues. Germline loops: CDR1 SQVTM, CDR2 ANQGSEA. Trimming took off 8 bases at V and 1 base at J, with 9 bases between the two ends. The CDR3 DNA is TGCAGCCTTACGGGGTCCTACAATGAGCAGTTCTTC. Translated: CSLTGSYNEQFF.

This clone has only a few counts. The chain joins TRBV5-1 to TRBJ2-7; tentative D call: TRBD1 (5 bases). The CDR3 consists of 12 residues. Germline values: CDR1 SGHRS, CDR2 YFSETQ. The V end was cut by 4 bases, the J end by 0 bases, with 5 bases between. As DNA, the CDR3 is TGCGCCAGCAGCGACAGCTCCTACGAGCAGTACTTC. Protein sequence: CASSDSSYEQYF.

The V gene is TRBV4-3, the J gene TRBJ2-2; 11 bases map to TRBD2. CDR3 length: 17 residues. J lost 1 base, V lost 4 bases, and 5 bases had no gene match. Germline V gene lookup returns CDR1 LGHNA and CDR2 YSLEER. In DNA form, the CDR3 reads TGCGCCAGCAGCCCTCAGACTAGCGGGGTGAACACCGGGGAGCTGTTTTTT. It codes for CASSPQTSGVNTGELFF.

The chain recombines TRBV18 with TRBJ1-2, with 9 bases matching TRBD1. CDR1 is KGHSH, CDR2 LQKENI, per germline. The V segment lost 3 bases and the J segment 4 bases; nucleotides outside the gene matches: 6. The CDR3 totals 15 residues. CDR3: CASSPEGQGSYGYTF. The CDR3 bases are TGTGCCAGCTCACCCGAAGGACAGGGGAGCTATGGCTACACCTTC.

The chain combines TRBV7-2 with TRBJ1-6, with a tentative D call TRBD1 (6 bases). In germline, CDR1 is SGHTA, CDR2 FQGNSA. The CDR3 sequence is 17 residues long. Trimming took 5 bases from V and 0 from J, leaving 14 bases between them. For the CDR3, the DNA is TGTGCCAGCAGCCAGAGGGGGGACACCTCCTATAATTCACCCCTCCACTTT. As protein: CASSQRGDTSYNSPLHF.

CDR3 sequence: CASSLRQSVYGYTF. The CDR3 nucleotides are TGTGCCAGCAGCCTCCGACAGAGCGTTTATGGCTACACCTTC. The rearrangement uses TRBV5-6 and TRBJ1-2; possible D gene TRBD1, 5 bases. The CDR3 is made up of 14 amino acids. Germline V gives CDR1 SGHDT, CDR2 YYEEEE. The germline V and J ends were trimmed by 4 bases and 5 bases, with 15 bases remaining between them. Together with reference TRBV5-6 and TRBJ1-2, the CDR3 gives the full variable domain: DAGVTQSPTHLIKTRGQQVTLRCSPKSGHDTVSWYQQALGQGPQFIFQYYEEEERQRGNFPDRFSGHQFPNYSSELNVNALLLGDSALYLCASSLRQSVYGYTFGSGTRLTVV.

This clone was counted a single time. This CDR3 is CASSLVTGGSNTEAFF. The DNA for the CDR3 is TGCGCCAGCAGCTTGGTGACAGGGGGCTCGAACACTGAAGCTTTCTTT. J is TRBJ1-1 and V is TRBV5-1; TRBD1 aligns across 10 bases. CDR1 and CDR2 (germline): SGHRS, YFSETQ. This CDR3 contains 16 residues. V lost 0 bases, J lost 1 base, and 3 bases stayed unmatched.

The CDR3 protein is CASSPPQEDEKLFF. The CDR3 region has the DNA TGTGCCAGCAGCCCCCCTCAGGAGGATGAAAAACTGTTTTTT. The V and J genes are TRBV5-6 and TRBJ1-4; D call uncertain. V lost 4 bases and J lost 6, with 13 bases in between. Per the germline V gene, CDR1 is SGHDT and CDR2 is YYEEEE. The CDR3 covers 14 residues.

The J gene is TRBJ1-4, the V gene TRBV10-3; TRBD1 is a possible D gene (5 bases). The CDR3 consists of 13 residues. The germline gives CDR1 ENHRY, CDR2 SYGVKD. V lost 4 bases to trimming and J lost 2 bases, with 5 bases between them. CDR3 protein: CAISAGTNEKLFF. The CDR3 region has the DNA TGTGCCATCAGTGCAGGGACTAATGAAAAACTGTTTTTT.

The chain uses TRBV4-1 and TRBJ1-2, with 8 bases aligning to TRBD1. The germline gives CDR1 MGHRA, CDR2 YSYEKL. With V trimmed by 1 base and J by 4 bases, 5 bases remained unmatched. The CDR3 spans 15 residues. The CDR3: CASSQVTGGGYGYTF. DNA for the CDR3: TGCGCCAGCAGCCAAGTAACAGGGGGAGGCTATGGCTACACCTTC.

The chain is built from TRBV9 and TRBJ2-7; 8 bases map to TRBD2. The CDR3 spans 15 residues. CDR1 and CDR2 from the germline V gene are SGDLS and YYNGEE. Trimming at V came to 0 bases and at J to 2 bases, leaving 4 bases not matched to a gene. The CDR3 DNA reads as TGTGCCAGCAGCGTAGATACGGGGGGGACCTACGAGCAGTACTTC. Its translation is CASSVDTGGTYEQYF.

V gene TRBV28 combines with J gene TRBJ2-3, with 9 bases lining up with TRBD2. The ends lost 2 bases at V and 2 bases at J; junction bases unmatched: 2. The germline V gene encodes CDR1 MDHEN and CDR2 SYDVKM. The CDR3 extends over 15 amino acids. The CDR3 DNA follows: TGTGCCAGCAGTTTACTAGCGGGGAACACAGATACGCAGTATTTT. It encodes CASSLLAGNTDTQYF.

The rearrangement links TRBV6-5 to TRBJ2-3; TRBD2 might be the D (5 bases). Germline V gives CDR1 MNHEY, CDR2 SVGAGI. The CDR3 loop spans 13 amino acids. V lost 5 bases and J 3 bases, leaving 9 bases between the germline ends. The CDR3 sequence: CASSPRTTDTQYF. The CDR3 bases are TGTGCCAGCAGTCCCCGGACTACAGATACGCAGTATTTT.

The CDR3 here is CASSPGLAGTETQYF. The CDR3 DNA reads as TGTGCCAGCAGTCCCGGACTAGCGGGGACAGAGACCCAGTACTTC. V is TRBV2 and J is TRBJ2-5; TRBD2 aligns across 12 bases. The CDR3 has 15 amino acids. CDR1 is SNHLY and CDR2 is FYNNEI in the germline V gene. With 5 bases clipped from V and 4 bases from J, the junction kept 5 bases outside the gene matches.

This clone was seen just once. The chain's CDR3 is CASSAGTGGTYEQYF. As DNA, the CDR3 is TGTGCCAGCTCGGCCGGGACAGGGGGGACGTACGAGCAGTACTTC. This rearrangement joins TRBV18 to TRBJ2-7; 11 nucleotides align to TRBD1. The ends lost 6 bases at V and 4 bases at J; junction bases unmatched: 8. CDR1 and CDR2 from the germline V gene are KGHSH and LQKENI. The CDR3 sequence is 15 residues long.

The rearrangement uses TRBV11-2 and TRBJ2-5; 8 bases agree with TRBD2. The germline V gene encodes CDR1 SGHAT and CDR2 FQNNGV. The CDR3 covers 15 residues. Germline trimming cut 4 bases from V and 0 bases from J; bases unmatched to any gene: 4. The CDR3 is CASSSGGADQETQYF. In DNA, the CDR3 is TGTGCCAGCAGCTCGGGGGGGGCCGACCAAGAGACCCAGTACTTC.

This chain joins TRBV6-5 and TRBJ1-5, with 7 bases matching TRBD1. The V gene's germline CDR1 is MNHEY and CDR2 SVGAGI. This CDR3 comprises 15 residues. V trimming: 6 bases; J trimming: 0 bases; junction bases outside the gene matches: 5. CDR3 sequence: CASSYDRASNQPQHF. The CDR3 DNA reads TGTGCCAGCAGCTATGACAGGGCTAGCAATCAGCCCCAGCATTTT.

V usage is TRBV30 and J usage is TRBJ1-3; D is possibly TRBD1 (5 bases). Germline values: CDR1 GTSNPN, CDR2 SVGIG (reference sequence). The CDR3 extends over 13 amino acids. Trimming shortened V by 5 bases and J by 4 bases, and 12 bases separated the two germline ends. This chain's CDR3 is CAWRGDRGNTIYF. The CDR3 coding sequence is TGTGCCTGGCGGGGGGATAGGGGAAACACCATATATTTT. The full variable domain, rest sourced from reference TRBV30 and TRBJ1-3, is SQTIHQWPATLVQPVGSPLSLECTVEGTSNPNLYWYRQAAGRGLQLLFYSVGIGQISSEVPQNLSASRPQDRQFILSSKKLLLSDSGFYLCAWRGDRGNTIYFGEGSWLTVV.

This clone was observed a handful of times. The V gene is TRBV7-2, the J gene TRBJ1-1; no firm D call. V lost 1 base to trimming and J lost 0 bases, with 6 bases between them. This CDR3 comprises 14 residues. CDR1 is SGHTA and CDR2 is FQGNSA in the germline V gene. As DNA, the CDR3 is TGTGCCAGCAGCTTAGACCTGATGAACACTGAAGCTTTCTTT. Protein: CASSLDLMNTEAFF.

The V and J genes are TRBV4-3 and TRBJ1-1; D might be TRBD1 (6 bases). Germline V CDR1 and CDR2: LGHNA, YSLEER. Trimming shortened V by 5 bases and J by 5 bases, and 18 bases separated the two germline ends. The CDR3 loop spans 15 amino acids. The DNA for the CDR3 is TGCGCCAGCAGCAGGGGGGAGTCTTCGAGAACTGAAGCTTTCTTT. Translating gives CASSRGESSRTEAFF.

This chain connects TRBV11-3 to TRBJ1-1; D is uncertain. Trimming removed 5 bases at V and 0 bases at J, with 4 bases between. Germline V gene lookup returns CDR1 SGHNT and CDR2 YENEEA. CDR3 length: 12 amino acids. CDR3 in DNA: TGTGCCAGCAGCGGAGTGAACACTGAAGCTTTCTTT. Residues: CASSGVNTEAFF.

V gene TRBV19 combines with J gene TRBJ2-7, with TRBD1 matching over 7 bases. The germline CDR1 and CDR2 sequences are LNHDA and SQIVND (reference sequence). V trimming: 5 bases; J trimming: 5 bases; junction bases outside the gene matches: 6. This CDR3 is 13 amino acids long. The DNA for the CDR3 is TGTGCCAGTAGTTTAGTAGACAGGGACGAGCAGTACTTC. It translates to CASSLVDRDEQYF.

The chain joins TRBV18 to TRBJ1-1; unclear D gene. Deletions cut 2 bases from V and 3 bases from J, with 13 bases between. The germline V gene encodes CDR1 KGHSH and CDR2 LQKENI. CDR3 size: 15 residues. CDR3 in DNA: TGTGCCAGCTCACCAGTAACGGGTCTCTACACTGAAGCTTTCTTT. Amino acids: CASSPVTGLYTEAFF.

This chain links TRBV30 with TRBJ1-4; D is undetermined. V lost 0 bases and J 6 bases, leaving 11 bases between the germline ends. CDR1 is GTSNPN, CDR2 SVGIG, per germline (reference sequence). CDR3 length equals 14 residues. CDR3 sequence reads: CAWSVGQFHEKLFF. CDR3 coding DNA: TGTGCCTGGAGTGTAGGGCAGTTTCATGAAAAACTGTTTTTT.

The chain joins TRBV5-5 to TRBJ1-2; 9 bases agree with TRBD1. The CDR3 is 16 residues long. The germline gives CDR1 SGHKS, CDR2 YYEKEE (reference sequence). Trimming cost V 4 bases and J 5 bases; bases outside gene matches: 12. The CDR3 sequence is CASSAGQGRTTYGYTF. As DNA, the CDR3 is TGTGCCAGCAGCGCCGGACAGGGGCGTACAACTTATGGCTACACCTTC.

The CDR3 nucleotides are TGTGCCAGCAGCTTGGCTGGGGGGTCGGAGACCCAGTACTTC. Translated: CASSLAGGSETQYF. This chain connects TRBV5-6 to TRBJ2-5; TRBD2 is a possible D gene (6 bases). V was pared by 0 bases and J by 5 bases, with 11 bases between. This CDR3 is built from 14 residues. In germline, CDR1 is SGHDT, CDR2 YYEEEE.

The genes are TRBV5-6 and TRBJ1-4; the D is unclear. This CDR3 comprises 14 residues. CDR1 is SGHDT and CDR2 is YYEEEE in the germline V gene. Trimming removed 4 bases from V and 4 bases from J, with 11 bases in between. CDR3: CASSGFGFNEKLFF. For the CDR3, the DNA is TGTGCCAGCAGCGGCTTTGGATTTAATGAAAAACTGTTTTTT.

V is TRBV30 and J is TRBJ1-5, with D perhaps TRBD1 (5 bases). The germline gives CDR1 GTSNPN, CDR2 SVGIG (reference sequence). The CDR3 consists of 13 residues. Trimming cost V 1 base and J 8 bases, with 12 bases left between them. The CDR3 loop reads CAWSENQGKPQHF. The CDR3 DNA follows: TGTGCCTGGAGTGAGAATCAGGGTAAGCCCCAGCATTTT.